This section outlines one T cell receptor beta chain sequence together with its context. These data originate in a study of shared clonotypes between healthy human individuals. Profiled with immunoSEQ multiplex PCR; TCRdb holds only in-frame clones, not every one. In the table there are about 640,000 clones, 72% of which are singletons. Trimming at V came to 4 bases and at J to 7 bases, leaving 6 bases not matched to a gene. This CDR3 has 16 amino acids. Germline CDR1 is SGHDN and CDR2 is FVKESK. The specimen was memory CD4+ T cells sorted from blood. Subset meaning: CD45RA-negative fraction. This chain uses TRBV14 with TRBJ2-1; TRBD2 aligns across 14 bases. This receptor was identified in a woman aged 25 to 39 in good health. The CDR3 region has the DNA TGTGCCAGCAGCCCGCGGGGACTAGCGGGAGAGAATGAGCAGTTCTTC. Translation gives CASSPRGLAGENEQFF.